This T cell receptor beta chain was sequenced for a study of blood T cell repertoires in COVID-19 (TCRdb year 2020). Looking at the study overall: Collaborator samples came from the United States, Italy and Spain and covered acute and convalescent phases of COVID-19. Samples were obtained from the ongoing ImmuneRACE study (first 160 participants) and from roughly 1,300 subjects provided by 6 global collaborators. The dataset comprised deeply sampled blood TCRbeta repertoires from subjects exposed to, actively infected with, or recovered from COVID-19. A freely available public database, intended as a resource for researchers studying the immune response to SARS-CoV-2, is where the repertoires were released. Where available, HLA class I and class II types were taken from metadata supplied by the sample provider and were not determined by assay-based typing. The material from the prospective study consisted of cDNA or gDNA derived from T cells, B-cell-depleted T cells, or PBMCs. The sample metadata nearly always contained a de-identified subject ID, COVID-19 status, age in years and sex. Summary of the overall study and its limitations: How much clinical and demographic metadata was included differed by source and by participant, and the metadata was provided uncurated.

According to the germline V gene, CDR1 reads SGHTA and CDR2 reads FQGNSA. V ends up 5 bases short and J 4 bases short, with an unmatched junction base count of 21. The CDR3 covers 19 residues, taking in both the cysteine and the phenylalanine. CDR3 DNA is the only sequence kept; it has 57 bases, read in frame from the first base. This clone was detected a few times. This clone's antigen is unknown. No much larger clone is present one base from it, and per-base qualities are unavailable. Whole blood was collected in K2EDTA tubes by collaborating institutions according to the institutions' own protocols. Collaborator samples were shipped for TCRbeta analysis as frozen whole blood, isolated PBMCs, or DNA extracted from either sample type. TCRbeta CDR3 regions were amplified from genomic DNA by means of the immunoSEQ Assay, a bias-controlled multiplex PCR. The original methods were these. The number of nucleated cells in each sample was estimated from the amplification of reference gene primers within the assay. Sequence reads were collapsed and filtered to measure the absolute abundance of every unique TCRbeta CDR3 rearrangement. For each sample, productive Simpson clonality was calculated as the square root of Simpson's diversity index over productive rearrangements. As stored in TCRdb, this immuneACCESS dataset retains in-frame rearrangements with V and J assigned. A fraction of the clones does not appear; measured against another copy, unresolved V genes explain less than half of the discrepancy, and the remainder lacks a known reason. V and J calls and clone size are given by that table; D and trimming were obtained from the DNA. Recorded for this sample are about 94,000 clones; roughly 84% of them occurred a single time. The biggest ten clones account for approximately 5% of the sample.

Recombination joined TRBV7-2 with TRBJ1-2, and 8 junctional nucleotides match TRBD1. The sequence was collected from a woman of 80 years or more with acute or convalescent COVID-19. What was sequenced was peripheral blood. The nucleotide sequence reads TGTGCCAGCAGCCCAACATCAGGGGGCGAGGGTCTGAGGGTCTATGGCTACACCTTC. Its translation reads: CASSPTSGGEGLRVYGYTF. With the portions outside the CDR3 filled from the reference TRBV7-2 and TRBJ1-2 genes, the complete variable region becomes GAGVSQSPSNKVTEKGKDVELRCDPISGHTALYWYRQSLGQGLEFLIYFQGNSAPDKSGLPSDRFSAERTGGSVSTLTIQRTQQEDSAVYLCASSPTSGGEGLRVYGYTFGSGTRLTVV.